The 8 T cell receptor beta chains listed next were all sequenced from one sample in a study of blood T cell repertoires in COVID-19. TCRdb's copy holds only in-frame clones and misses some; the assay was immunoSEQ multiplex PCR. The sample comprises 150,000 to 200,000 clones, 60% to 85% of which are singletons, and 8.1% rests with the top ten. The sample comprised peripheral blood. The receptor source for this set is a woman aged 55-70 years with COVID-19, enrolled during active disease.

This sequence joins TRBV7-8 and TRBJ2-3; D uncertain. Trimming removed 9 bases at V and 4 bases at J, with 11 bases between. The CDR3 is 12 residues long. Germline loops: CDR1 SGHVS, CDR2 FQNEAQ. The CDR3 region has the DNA TGTGCCAGTTTTAACTTCGCAGATACGCAGTATTTT. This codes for CASFNFADTQYF.

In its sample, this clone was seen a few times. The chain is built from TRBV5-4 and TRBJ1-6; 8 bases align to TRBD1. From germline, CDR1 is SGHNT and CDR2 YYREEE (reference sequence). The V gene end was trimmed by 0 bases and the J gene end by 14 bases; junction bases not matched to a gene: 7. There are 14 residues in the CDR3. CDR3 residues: CASSLDDRGKSLHF. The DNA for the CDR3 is TGTGCCAGCAGCTTGGACGACAGGGGTAAATCCCTCCACTTT.

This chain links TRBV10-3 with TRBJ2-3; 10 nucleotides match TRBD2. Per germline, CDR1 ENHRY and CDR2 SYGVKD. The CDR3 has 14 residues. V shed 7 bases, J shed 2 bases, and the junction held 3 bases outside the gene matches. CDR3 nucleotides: TGTGCCATCACCGGGACTAGCGACACAGATACGCAGTATTTT. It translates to CAITGTSDTDTQYF.

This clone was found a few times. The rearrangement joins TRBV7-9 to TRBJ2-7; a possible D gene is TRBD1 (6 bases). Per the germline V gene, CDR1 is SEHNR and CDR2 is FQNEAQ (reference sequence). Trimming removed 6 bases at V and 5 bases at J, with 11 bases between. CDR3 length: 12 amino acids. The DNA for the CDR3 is TGTGCCAGCAGGGCAGGGGCCGACGAGCAGTACTTC. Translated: CASRAGADEQYF.

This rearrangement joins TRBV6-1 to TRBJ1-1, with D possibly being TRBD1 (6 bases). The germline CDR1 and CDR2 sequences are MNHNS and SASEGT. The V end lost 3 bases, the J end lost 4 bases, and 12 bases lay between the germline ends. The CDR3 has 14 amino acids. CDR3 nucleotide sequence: TGTGCCAGCAGTGATGCGGGGGCGAGCACTGAAGCTTTCTTT. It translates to CASSDAGASTEAFF.

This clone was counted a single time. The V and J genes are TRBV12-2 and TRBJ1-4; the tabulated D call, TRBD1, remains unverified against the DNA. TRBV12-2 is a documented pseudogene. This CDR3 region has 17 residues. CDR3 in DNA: TGTGCAAGTCGCTTAGCCATCAATTTTGCAACTAATGAAAAACTGTTTTTT. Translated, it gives CASRLAINFATNEKLFF.

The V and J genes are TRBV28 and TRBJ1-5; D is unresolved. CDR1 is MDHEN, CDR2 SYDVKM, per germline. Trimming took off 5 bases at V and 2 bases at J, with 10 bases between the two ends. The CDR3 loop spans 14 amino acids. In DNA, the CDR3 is TGTGCCAGCAGTGGACTGTGGGGCAATCAGCCCCAGCATTTT. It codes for CASSGLWGNQPQHF.

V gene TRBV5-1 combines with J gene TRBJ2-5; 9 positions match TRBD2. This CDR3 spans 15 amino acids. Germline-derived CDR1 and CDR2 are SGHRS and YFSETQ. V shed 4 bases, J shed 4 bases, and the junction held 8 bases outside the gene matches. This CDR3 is CASSRGGAVRETQYF. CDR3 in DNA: TGCGCCAGCAGCCGCGGGGGGGCCGTAAGAGAGACCCAGTACTTC.